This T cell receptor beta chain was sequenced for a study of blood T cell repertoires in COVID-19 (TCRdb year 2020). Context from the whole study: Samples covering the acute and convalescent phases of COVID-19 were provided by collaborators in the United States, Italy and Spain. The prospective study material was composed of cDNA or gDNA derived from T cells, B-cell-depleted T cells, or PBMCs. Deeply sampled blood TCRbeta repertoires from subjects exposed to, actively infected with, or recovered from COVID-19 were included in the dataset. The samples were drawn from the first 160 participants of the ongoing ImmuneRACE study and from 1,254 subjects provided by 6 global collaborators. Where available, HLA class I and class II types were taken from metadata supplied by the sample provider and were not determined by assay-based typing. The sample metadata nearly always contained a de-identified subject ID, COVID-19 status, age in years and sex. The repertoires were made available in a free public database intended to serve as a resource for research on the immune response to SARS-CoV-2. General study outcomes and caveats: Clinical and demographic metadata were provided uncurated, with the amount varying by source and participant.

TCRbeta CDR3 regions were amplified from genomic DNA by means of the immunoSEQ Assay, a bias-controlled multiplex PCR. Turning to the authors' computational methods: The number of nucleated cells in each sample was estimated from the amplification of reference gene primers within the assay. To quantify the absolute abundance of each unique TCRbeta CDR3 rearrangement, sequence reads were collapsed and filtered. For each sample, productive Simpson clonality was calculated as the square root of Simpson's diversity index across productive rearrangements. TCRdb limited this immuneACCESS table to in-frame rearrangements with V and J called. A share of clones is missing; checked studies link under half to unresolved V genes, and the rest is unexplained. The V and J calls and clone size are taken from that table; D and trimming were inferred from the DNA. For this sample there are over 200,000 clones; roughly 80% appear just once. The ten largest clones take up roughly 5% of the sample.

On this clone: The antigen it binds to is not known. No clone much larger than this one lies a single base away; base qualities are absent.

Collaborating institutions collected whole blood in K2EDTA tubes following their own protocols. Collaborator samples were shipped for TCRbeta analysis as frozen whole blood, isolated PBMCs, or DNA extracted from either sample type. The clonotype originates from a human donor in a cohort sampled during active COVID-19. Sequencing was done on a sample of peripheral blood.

In nucleotides, the sequence is TGTGCCAGCAGCACCGGGGGACCGACACCGACCTTCACGGCTTTCTTT. It specifies CASSTGGPTPTFTAFF. Recombination linked TRBV21-1 to TRBJ1-1. TRBV21-1 is flagged as a pseudogene. The CDR3, from cysteine to phenylalanine, totals 16 residues. CDR3 DNA only is kept here, 48 bases in frame from base 1.